This T cell receptor (beta chain) was obtained from a study of beta chain features in type 1 diabetes. Study findings and constraints: Whether HLA type influences TCRB rearrangement remained unresolved here. For type 1 diabetes patients, VDJ junctions showed fewer insertions and more deletions. Moderately but significantly shorter TCRB CDR3s were found in Type 1 diabetes patients in all four CD4+ subsets.

Of note for this clone: Its specificity is not known.

This CDR3 contains 14 residues. The germline V gene encodes CDR1 LNHDA and CDR2 SQIVND (reference sequence). Trimming removed 5 bases from V and 3 bases from J, with 11 bases in between. A sort by CD45RO/CCR7/CD25/CD127/CD95/CD27 yielded CD4+ naive, central memory, regulatory and stem cell-like memory cells. The authors reverse transcribed all of the isolated RNA, so sequencing captured expressed TCRB transcripts. Data came from immunoSEQ multiplex PCR; TCRdb stores just in-frame clones and leaves some out. Of fewer than 450,000 clones listed, approximately 15% are singletons. Material for sequencing was naive CD4+ T cells from blood. The source is a woman aged 18-29 years with type 1 diabetes. The rearrangement uses TRBV19 and TRBJ1-3, with D possibly TRBD1 on 6 matching bases. In DNA form, the CDR3 reads TGTGCCAGTAGTGCACAGGGCTTTGGAAACACCATATATTTT. Protein sequence: CASSAQGFGNTIYF.